The sequence of this TCR beta chain was determined in a study of cytomegalovirus exposure and HLA in healthy donors. The protocol was immunoSEQ multiplex PCR, while the TCRdb copy is restricted to in-frame clones and leaves out a portion. The data show some 110,000 clones, about 88% seen once. This CDR3 spans 15 amino acids. Germline V gene lookup returns CDR1 SNHLY and CDR2 FYNNEI. Deletions cut 6 bases from V and 1 base from J, with 15 bases between. The sequenced sample consisted of PBMCs. This rearrangement joins TRBV2 to TRBJ1-1; D gene ambiguous. This receptor was taken from a man in his late teens or twenties in good health and CMV-seropositive. The CDR3 is CASSRETTPNTEAFF. The CDR3 nucleotides are TGTGCCAGCAGCCGGGAAACTACACCGAACACTGAAGCTTTCTTT.